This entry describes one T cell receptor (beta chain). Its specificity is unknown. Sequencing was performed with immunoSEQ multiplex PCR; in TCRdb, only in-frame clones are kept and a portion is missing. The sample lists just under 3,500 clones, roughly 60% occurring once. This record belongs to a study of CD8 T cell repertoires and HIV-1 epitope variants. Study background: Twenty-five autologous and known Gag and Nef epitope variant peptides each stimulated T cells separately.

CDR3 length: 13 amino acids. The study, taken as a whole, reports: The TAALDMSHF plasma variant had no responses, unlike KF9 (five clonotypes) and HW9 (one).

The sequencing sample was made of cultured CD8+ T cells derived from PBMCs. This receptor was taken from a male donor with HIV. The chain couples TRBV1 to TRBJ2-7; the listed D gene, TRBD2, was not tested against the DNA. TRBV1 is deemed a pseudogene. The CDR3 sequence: CTSSHSLRYEQYF. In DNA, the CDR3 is TGCACCAGCAGCCATTCTCTGCGGTACGAGCAGTACTTC.